Listed here are 14 T cell receptor beta chains from one sample, sequenced in a study of blood T cells in healthy people across ages. A J-beta primer mix and a sample-barcoded 5' primer were used in a second PCR of roughly 6 to 12 cycles. TCRdb independently ran MiXCR on the 5' RACE reads; one entry per CDR3 protein. The sample lists around 1,800,000 distinct CDR3 sequences; about 39% were seen once. The sequenced material came from blood. Source of these receptors: a human donor in good health.

The rearrangement joins TRBV2 to TRBJ2-3; D unresolved. Germline V gives CDR1 SNHLY, CDR2 FYNNEI. The V end was cut by 3 bases, the J end by 6 bases, with 13 bases between. The CDR3 length is 14 residues. The CDR3 reads CASSDAGLTDTQYF. In DNA form, the CDR3 reads TGTGCCAGCAGTGACGCAGGATTAACCGATACGCAGTATTTT.

The chain combines TRBV14 with TRBJ1-2; D ambiguous. The germline CDR1 and CDR2 sequences are SGHDN and FVKESK. V gave up 4 bases and J gave up 0 bases, with 12 bases separating them. This CDR3 has 15 amino acids. This chain's CDR3 is CASSPLSKTNYGYTF. The DNA for the CDR3 is TGTGCCAGCAGCCCGTTAAGTAAGACTAACTATGGCTACACCTTC. Full variable domain (remainder filled in from reference TRBV14 and TRBJ1-2): EAGVTQFPSHSVIEKGQTVTLRCDPISGHDNLYWYRRVMGKEIKFLLHFVKESKQDESGMPNNRFLAERTGGTYSTLKVQPAELEDSGVYFCASSPLSKTNYGYTFGSGTRLTVV.

The sample holds many counts of this clonotype. The rearrangement uses TRBV6-1 and TRBJ2-7; 7 bases line up with TRBD1. The CDR3 length is 14 residues. The V segment lost 2 bases and the J segment 6 bases; nucleotides outside the gene matches: 7. Germline-derived CDR1 and CDR2 are MNHNS and SASEGT. This chain's CDR3 is CASSERWDRGEQYF. The CDR3 DNA reads TGTGCCAGCAGTGAAAGGTGGGACAGAGGCGAGCAGTACTTC.

V gene TRBV4-3 combines with J gene TRBJ1-2, with D perhaps TRBD1 (5 bases). Looked up from germline, CDR1 is LGHNA and CDR2 is YSLEER. This CDR3 contains 17 residues. V was shortened by 1 base and J by 1 base, with 16 bases between the two germline ends. CDR3 loop: CASSQVLGRASNYGYTF. As DNA, the CDR3 is TGCGCCAGCAGCCAAGTCTTGGGCAGGGCCAGTAACTATGGCTACACCTTC.

This clonotype was recorded many times. The chain carries TRBV6-1 and TRBJ1-5; TRBD1 is a possible D gene (5 bases). Trimming stripped 8 bases from V and 0 bases from J, with 14 bases between. The CDR3 covers 15 residues. Germline V gene data show CDR1 as MNHNS and CDR2 as SASEGT. The CDR3 bases are TGTGCCAGCTCATTTGGGGGAGGTAGCAATCAGCCCCAGCATTTT. This translates into CASSFGGGSNQPQHF.

The rearrangement links TRBV29-1 to TRBJ1-2; possible D gene TRBD1, 6 bases. The length of the CDR3 is 14 residues. Deletions cut 2 bases from V and 6 bases from J, with 16 bases between. Germline V CDR1 and CDR2: SQVTM, ANQGSEA. The CDR3 region has the DNA TGCAGCGTTGAACCCACAGGGAACCTGGATGGCTACACCTTC. The encoded protein is CSVEPTGNLDGYTF.

This clonotype was found many times. The CDR3 reads CASRTTGFGYTF. In DNA form, the CDR3 reads TGTGCCAGCCGCACGACAGGGTTTGGCTACACCTTC. The rearrangement joins TRBV6-5 to TRBJ1-2; 7 positions agree with TRBD1. The CDR3 is 12 amino acids. Germline CDR1 MNHEY, CDR2 SVGAGI. V trimming: 8 bases; J trimming: 7 bases; junction bases outside the gene matches: 7.

This sequence joins TRBV5-1 and TRBJ1-6; maybe TRBD1 (5 bases). The CDR3 totals 14 residues. The V end lost 1 base, the J end lost 5 bases, and 7 bases lay between the germline ends. Germline values: CDR1 SGHRS, CDR2 YFSETQ. The CDR3 loop reads CASSLPGDNSPLHF. CDR3 DNA: TGCGCCAGCAGCTTGCCGGGGGATAATTCACCCCTCCACTTT.

V and J are TRBV11-1 and TRBJ2-4; the D gene is possibly TRBD1 (6 bases). CDR1 SGHAT and CDR2 FQDESV come from the germline V gene (reference sequence). The CDR3 has 13 amino acids. V was clipped by 7 bases and J by 13 bases, with 20 bases between them. The CDR3, as DNA: TGTGCCAGCACCCGGGACACGTACAATGAGCAGTACTTC. It encodes CASTRDTYNEQYF.

The J gene is TRBJ2-5, the V gene TRBV5-6; maybe TRBD2 (5 bases). The DNA end favors TRBJ2-7, so the J call may be wrong. The CDR3 runs 14 residues. Looked up from germline, CDR1 is SGHDT and CDR2 is YYEEEE. CDR3 loop: CASSLRGIGNEQYF. CDR3 DNA sequence: TGTGCCAGCAGCTTGCGGGGTATCGGCAACGAGCAGTACTTC.

This clonotype was observed a few times. The CDR3 sequence: CSAEQAGTRPFF. The DNA for the CDR3 is TGCAGCGCAGAACAGGCCGGGACCCGGCCGTTCTTC. The J gene is TRBJ2-1, the V gene TRBV29-1; perhaps D is TRBD1 or TRBD2 (5 bases each). V lost 7 bases to trimming and J lost 15 bases, with 22 bases between them. There are 12 residues in the CDR3. Germline-derived CDR1 and CDR2 are SQVTM and ANQGSEA.

This clonotype has more than one count but fewer than ten. The junction and the germline gene differ at one end; a read error may be behind it. The chain has TRBV20-1 and TRBJ1-2; D is perhaps TRBD1 (6 bases). CDR3 length: 13 amino acids. The germline CDR1 and CDR2 sequences are DFQATT and SNEGSKA (reference sequence). CDR3 in amino acids: CSARPNRAYDYTF. CDR3 in DNA: TGCAGTGCTAGACCGAACAGGGCCTATGACTACACCTTC.

This clonotype was seen a few times. J is TRBJ2-5 and V is TRBV5-1; 12 bases agree with TRBD2. The tail of the sequence fits TRBJ2-7 better, so the J call may be wrong. CDR3 length equals 16 residues. Germline V CDR1 and CDR2: SGHRS, YFSETQ. This CDR3 reads CASNLGLAGPRGEQYF. DNA for the CDR3: TGCGCCAGCAATCTTGGACTAGCGGGGCCCCGGGGCGAGCAGTACTTC.

V and J are TRBV20-1 and TRBJ2-5; 13 nucleotides agree with TRBD2. This CDR3 is built from 17 residues. Trimming cost V 4 bases and J 2 bases; bases outside gene matches: 10. Germline V gene lookup returns CDR1 DFQATT and CDR2 SNEGSKA (reference sequence). CDR3 nucleotide sequence: TGCAGTGCTAAGCTTGTGGGACTAGCGGGGTTACAAGAGACCCAGTACTTC. Amino acids: CSAKLVGLAGLQETQYF.